This TCR beta chain was obtained from a study of cytomegalovirus exposure and HLA in healthy donors. Turning to the study itself: Of approximately 400 genotyped donors, around 76% clustered with self-reported Caucasian donors.

Study outcomes and limitations: A cluster of highly shared sequence variants was likely a sequencing artifact. In a later analysis, TCR beta V- and J-gene trimming was associated with a missense DCLRE1C variant.

Use of 60 Vbeta and 13 Jbeta primers characterized the PCR. Measured with immunoSEQ multiplex PCR; TCRdb has only the in-frame clones, and not every one. The sample holds tens of thousands of clones, roughly 83% seen once. CDR1 is SGHRS and CDR2 is YFSETQ in the germline V gene. This CDR3 is 17 amino acids long. V dropped 4 bases and J dropped 0 bases, with 17 bases sitting between them. With regard to this clone: Antigen specificity is unknown.

The source material was PBMCs. This receptor was taken from a man between 18 and 29 years old in good health and CMV-seronegative. V is TRBV5-1 and J is TRBJ1-3; D uncertain. CDR3 region: CASSPSGTPTSGNTIYF. In DNA, the CDR3 is TGCGCCAGCAGCCCTTCAGGAACCCCGACCTCTGGAAACACCATATATTTT.